The rows below give T cell receptor beta chains drawn from one sample of a study of CD4 and CD8 cells across lung adenocarcinoma regions. TCRdb redid the calling of the PCR reads with MiXCR, one entry per CDR3 protein. This sample yields some 25,000 distinct CDR3 sequences, of which 40% to 50% are seen a single time; 48% belongs to the top ten. The sample consisted of CD8+ T cells from the center of a lung tumor. The origin of the receptors is a male donor with lung adenocarcinoma. The CD4 and CD8 labels of this study may be unreliable. CDR3s include the opening cysteine and the closing phenylalanine or tryptophan. A D gene is named only where the DNA matches it firmly. Clone size, where shown, is once, few, many, or a class for clones that have expanded.

v_call	clone_size	d_call	j_call	cdr3_length	cdr3_aa	cdr3_nt
TRBV6-5	medium-sized	.	TRBJ1-2	14	CASGGTQGVYGYTF	TGTGCCAGCGGGGGGACTCAGGGAGTATATGGCTACACCTTC
TRBV14	.	.	TRBJ2-7	16	CASSQDLPPGSYEQYF	TGTGCCAGCAGCCAAGATCTTCCCCCCGGGAGCTACGAGCAGTACTTC
TRBV12-3/TRBV12-4	few	.	TRBJ1-1	14	CASSLNSQNTEAFF	TGTGCCAGCAGTTTAAACAGCCAGAACACTGAAGCTTTCTTT
TRBV10-3	once	.	TRBJ2-1	11	CAIRAKNEQFF	TGTGCGATCAGAGCCAAAAACGAGCAGTTCTTC
TRBV20-1	once	TRBD1	TRBJ2-5	13	CSARVDRGETQYF	TGCAGTGCTAGGGTAGACAGGGGTGAGACCCAGTACTTC
TRBV11-1	medium-sized	.	TRBJ2-4	17	CASSSEETGTAKNIQYF	TGTGCCAGCAGCTCCGAAGAAACCGGGACAGCCAAAAACATTCAGTACTTC
TRBV7-2	.	.	TRBJ2-4	13	CVSGLWGTNIQYF	TGCGTCTCTGGGCTGTGGGGCACAAACATTCAGTATTTC
TRBV6-1	.	.	TRBJ2-7	15	CARGGAGGHTDTQYF	TGTGCCAGGGGGGGGGCGGGCGGACACACAGATACGCAGTACTTC
TRBV12-3/TRBV12-4	.	TRBD2	TRBJ2-7	15	CASSLGASGIYEQYF	TGTGCCAGCAGTTTAGGGGCTAGCGGGATTTACGAGCAGTACTTC
TRBV4-1	.	.	TRBJ2-2	16	CASSLRPEINTGELFF	TGCGCCAGCAGCCTAAGACCCGAGATAAACACCGGGGAGCTGTTTTTT
TRBV19	.	TRBD2	TRBJ2-1	16	CASTKTLAGADNEQFF	TGTGCCAGTACCAAGACTCTAGCGGGAGCGGACAATGAGCAGTTCTTC
TRBV6-5	.	TRBD2	TRBJ2-3	17	CASSYSGSGNHKNTQYF	TGTGCCAGCAGTTACTCCGGTAGCGGGAACCACAAAAATACGCAGTATTTC
TRBV25-1	.	.	TRBJ1-2	13	CASSDARAGGYTF	TGTGCCAGCAGTGACGCCAGGGCAGGGGGCTACACCTTC
TRBV6-2/TRBV6-3	many	.	TRBJ2-5	17	CASSYPATIQKQETQYF	TGTGCCAGCAGTTACCCCGCAACCATACAGAAGCAAGAGACCCAGTACTTC
TRBV6-1	medium-sized	TRBD2	TRBJ2-2	16	CASSHLRGRAFGELFF	TGTGCCAGCAGCCACCTTCGGGGGAGGGCCTTCGGGGAGCTGTTTTTT
TRBV9	.	.	TRBJ1-4	14	CASSTTVQGEKLFF	TGTGCCAGCAGCACCACCGTCCAGGGGGAAAAACTGTTTTTT
TRBV5-1	.	.	TRBJ2-2	15	CASSLRDINTGELFF	TGCGCCAGCAGCTTGAGAGACATTAACACCGGGGAGCTGTTTTTT
TRBV6-8	.	.	TRBJ2-4	16	CASSHSGSGAKNTQYF	TGTGCCAGCAGTCACTCGGGGAGCGGAGCCAAAAACACGCAGTACTTC
TRBV6-5	.	.	TRBJ2-7	16	CASSYSNLQGTNEQYF	TGTGCCAGCAGTTACTCGAATTTGCAGGGTACCAACGAGCAGTACTTC
TRBV6-1	large	.	TRBJ2-6	16	CASSELRGSGANVLTF	TGTGCCAGCAGTGAATTAAGGGGGAGCGGGGCCAACGTCCTGACTTTC
TRBV27	once	.	TRBJ2-4	16	CASRPGRGCGKNIQYF	TGTGCCAGCAGGCCCGGCCGGGGTTGTGGCAAAAACATTCAGTACTTC
TRBV7-6	once	.	TRBJ2-1	15	CASSSLVLEGDEQFF	TGTGCCAGCAGCTCCCTCGTTTTGGAAGGCGATGAGCAGTTCTTC
TRBV6-1	.	.	TRBJ2-1	14	CASGGRAGRDEQFF	TGTGCCAGCGGGGGAAGGGCAGGGCGGGATGAGCAGTTCTTC
TRBV11-3	.	TRBD2	TRBJ2-3	17	CASSTSRLAGGADTQYF	TGTGCCAGCAGCACCAGCCGCCTAGCGGGAGGTGCAGATACGCAGTATTTT
TRBV6-5	once	.	TRBJ2-5	13	CAGCYLGEETQYF	TGTGCCGGCTGTTACTTGGGTGAAGAGACCCAGTACTTC
TRBV6-4	.	TRBD1	TRBJ1-5	16	CASSDLDRGGNQPQHF	TGTGCCAGCAGTGACTTAGACAGGGGAGGCAATCAGCCCCAGCATTTT
TRBV7-9	.	.	TRBJ2-7	13	CASGRDTSYEQYF	TGTGCCAGCGGGCGGGACACCTCCTACGAGCAGTACTTC
TRBV6-1	.	.	TRBJ2-2	14	CASSEAVNTEALYF	TGTGCGAGCAGTGAGGCGGTCAACACCGAGGCGCTGTATTTT
TRBV6-1	.	TRBD2	TRBJ2-5	19	CASSAGTGFGTSGTETLSF	TGTGCCAGCAGTGCAGGGACAGGGTTCGGGACTAGCGGGACGGAGACCCTGTCTTTC
TRBV9	.	.	TRBJ2-1	15	CASSVAAPSYNEQFF	TGTGCCAGCAGCGTAGCAGCGCCCTCCTACAATGAGCAGTTCTTC
TRBV29-1	.	.	TRBJ2-5	13	CSYRTGWVETQYF	TGCAGCTACCGCACAGGGTGGGTCGAGACCCAGTACTTC
TRBV27	.	TRBD2	TRBJ2-4	16	CASSVSGGRDKNIQYF	TGTGCCAGCAGTGTATCGGGGGGGCGAGACAAAAACATTCAGTACTTC
TRBV3-1	.	.	TRBJ2-5	15	CASSPTGQPWETQYF	TGTGCCAGCAGCCCTACCGGACAGCCATGGGAGACCCAGTACTTC
TRBV6-2/TRBV6-3	once	.	TRBJ2-5	12	CASSPGEETQYF	TGTGCCAGCAGTCCAGGGGAAGAGACCCAGTACTTC
TRBV6-1	many	.	TRBJ2-7	14	CASSPSRVPYEQYF	TGTGCCAGCAGCCCCAGCAGGGTGCCCTACGAGCAGTACTTC
TRBV10-3	few	.	TRBJ1-1	12	CAISEGNTEAFF	TGTGCCATCAGTGAGGGGAACACTGAAGCTTTCTTT
TRBV28	many	.	TRBJ2-2	11	CASSTGGELFF	TGTGCCAGCAGCACGGGCGGGGAGCTGTTTTTT
TRBV10-3	.	.	TRBJ2-3	12	CVISGSAGAQYF	TGTGTCATATCTGGGAGCGCCGGGGCGCAGTATTTT
TRBV25-1	.	.	TRBJ2-4	21	CASSGRACEGEGTLDKNIQYF	TGTGCCAGCAGTGGTAGGGCCTGCGAGGGGGAGGGAACCCTAGACAAAAACATCCAGTACTTC
TRBV12-3/TRBV12-4	once	.	TRBJ2-3	16	CASSLWGLGAGNTQYF	TGTGCCAGCAGCTTGTGGGGGCTGGGAGCGGGGAATACGCAGTATTTT
TRBV6-5	many	TRBD1	TRBJ2-4	14	CASSFRGRWDIQYF	TGTGCCAGCAGTTTCAGGGGGCGTTGGGACATTCAGTACTTC
TRBV6-1	many	.	TRBJ2-6	14	CATTVASGANVLTF	TGTGCCACCACTGTCGCCTCTGGGGCCAACGTCCTGACTTTC
TRBV25-1	medium-sized	TRBD1	TRBJ2-7	14	CASSLEQGAYEQYF	TGTGCCAGCAGTCTCGAACAGGGGGCCTACGAGCAGTACTTC
TRBV6-1	many	TRBD1	TRBJ2-5	17	CASSEFPGGSLGETQYF	TGTGCCAGCAGTGAATTTCCAGGGGGCAGTCTGGGAGAGACCCAGTACTTC
TRBV12-3/TRBV12-4	few	.	TRBJ2-7	14	CASTREGGKSEQYF	TGTGCCAGCACCCGAGAAGGGGGAAAAAGCGAGCAGTACTTC
TRBV25-1	.	.	TRBJ2-6	13	CASRGDGANVLTF	TGTGCCAGCAGAGGTGATGGGGCCAACGTCCTGACTTTC
TRBV6-5	.	.	TRBJ2-7	14	CASSYRGLVGEQYF	TGTGCCAGCAGTTATCGGGGTCTAGTGGGCGAGCAGTACTTC
TRBV9	many	.	TRBJ2-3	14	CASSVAGARHTQYF	TGTGCCAGCAGCGTAGCCGGGGCCCGCCATACGCAGTATTTT
TRBV7-3	.	TRBD1	TRBJ2-1	17	CASSLIADRAPYNEQFF	TGTGCCAGCAGCTTAATAGCGGACAGGGCCCCCTACAATGAGCAGTTCTTC
TRBV23-1	.	.	TRBJ1-2	15	CASSQWGRGHYGYTF	TGCGCCAGCAGTCAATGGGGCCGGGGGCACTATGGCTACACCTTC
TRBV10-2	medium-sized	.	TRBJ1-2	13	CASNPGGRGGYTF	TGCGCCAGCAACCCTGGGGGCCGCGGTGGCTACACCTTC
TRBV6-1	.	TRBD1	TRBJ1-2	14	CASRPGGGLSSYTF	TGTGCCAGCAGGCCAGGGGGGGGACTGTCGAGCTACACCTTC
TRBV6-1	.	TRBD2	TRBJ2-4	15	CARSTGGRAKNTQYF	TGTGCCCGCTCCACGGGGGGGCGAGCGAAAAACACGCAGTATTTC